The 17 T cell receptor beta chains in this list originate from one sample, sequenced in a study of T cells in localized non-small cell lung cancer. Clones were sequenced by immunoSEQ multiplex PCR, and TCRdb holds only the in-frame ones, with some missing. This table holds about 1,600 clones, roughly 25% found once. Sequenced here: normal lung tissue next to the tumor, sampled before any cancer treatment. The receptors stem from a male donor at least 60 years old with stage II lung adenocarcinoma.

V gene TRBV9 combines with J gene TRBJ2-2, with D perhaps TRBD1 (6 bases). Germline CDR1 SGDLS, CDR2 YYNGEE. The CDR3 is made up of 17 amino acids. V dropped 0 bases and J dropped 6 bases, with 18 bases sitting between them. CDR3 residues: CASSVANTGLRAGELFF. For the CDR3, the DNA is TGTGCCAGCAGCGTAGCGAATACAGGGTTAAGGGCCGGGGAGCTGTTTTTT.

Sample share makes this clone medium-sized. The chain has TRBV6-8 and TRBJ1-1; tentatively, D is TRBD1 (6 bases). Trimming removed 8 bases at V and 0 bases at J, with 13 bases between. This CDR3 is 14 amino acids long. CDR1 is MNHGY, CDR2 SAAAGT, per germline. The CDR3 DNA follows: TGTGCCAGCCTGCGCAGGGGAATGAACACTGAAGCTTTCTTT. Its protein is CASLRRGMNTEAFF.

This clone was picked up one time. The gene calls are TRBV19 and TRBJ1-2; D is unclear. V lost 1 base and J 8 bases, leaving 11 bases between the germline ends. Looked up from germline, CDR1 is LNHDA and CDR2 is SQIVND (reference sequence). The CDR3 covers 13 residues. CDR3 amino acids: CASSIGTHGGYTF. The CDR3 DNA reads as TGTGCCAGTAGTATAGGGACCCACGGGGGCTACACCTTC.

In this sample, this clone is medium-sized. This sequence joins TRBV7-5 and TRBJ1-2; no DNA check was done on the table's D call, TRBD1. TRBV7-5 is termed a pseudogene. The CDR3 is 16 residues long. CDR3 in DNA: TGTGCCAGCAGCACCAGGGCCGACAGGGGTAACTATGGCTACACCTTC. This sequence encodes CASSTRADRGNYGYTF.

This chain joins TRBV6-8 and TRBJ2-3; possibly TRBD1 for D (6 bases). The CDR3 has 16 amino acids. V dropped 2 bases and J dropped 0 bases, with 12 bases sitting between them. Germline CDR1 reads MNHGY; CDR2 reads SAAAGT. In nucleotides, the CDR3 is TGTGCCAGCAGTTACGATACAGGGTCTAGCACAGATACGCAGTATTTT. Translating it yields CASSYDTGSSTDTQYF.

The V call is TRBV6-8, the J call TRBJ1-2, with D uncertain. Looked up from germline, CDR1 is MNHGY and CDR2 is SAAAGT. The V end lost 6 bases, the J end lost 6 bases, and 20 bases lay between the germline ends. This CDR3 is 15 amino acids long. CDR3 protein: CASRTPLTTSHGYTF. For the CDR3, the DNA is TGTGCCAGCAGAACTCCCTTGACAACCTCGCATGGCTACACCTTC.

The chain couples TRBV19 to TRBJ1-5; TRBD1 is a possible D gene (6 bases). The germline CDR1 and CDR2 sequences are LNHDA and SQIVND (reference sequence). The length of the CDR3 is 14 residues. Trimming took 4 bases from V and 3 from J, leaving 10 bases between them. CDR3 sequence: CASSSRDTNQPQHF. CDR3 nucleotides: TGTGCCAGTAGTAGCCGGGACACCAATCAGCCCCAGCATTTT.

This clone came up a few times. The gene calls are TRBV6-8 and TRBJ1-2; TRBD1 matches at 8 bases. The germline CDR1 and CDR2 sequences are MNHGY and SAAAGT. V was clipped by 6 bases and J by 6 bases; unmatched bases: 9. The CDR3 extends over 14 amino acids. The chain's CDR3 is CASSLQGGGDGYTF. The CDR3, as DNA: TGTGCCAGCAGCCTACAGGGGGGTGGGGATGGCTACACCTTC.

The genes are TRBV19 and TRBJ1-1; 7 nucleotides align to TRBD1. This CDR3 has 16 amino acids. The trim removed 4 bases at V and 6 bases at J, leaving 14 bases unmatched. Germline values: CDR1 LNHDA, CDR2 SQIVND (reference sequence). CDR3 protein: CASSRGTVLDRAEAFF. In DNA, the CDR3 is TGTGCCAGTAGTAGGGGGACAGTACTCGATAGGGCTGAAGCTTTCTTT.

This clone is medium-sized within its sample. The rearrangement joins TRBV11-3 to TRBJ1-4, with 7 bases aligning to TRBD1. The J segment lost 4 bases and the V segment lost 2 bases, leaving 4 bases of the junction unmatched. Germline V gene data show CDR1 as SGHNT and CDR2 as YENEEA. The CDR3 totals 15 residues. This chain's CDR3 is CASSLWGQINEKLFF. CDR3 nucleotide sequence: TGTGCCAGCAGCTTATGGGGACAGATTAATGAAAAACTGTTTTTT.

The rearrangement links TRBV7-1 to TRBJ2-1; D is perhaps TRBD2 (5 bases). TRBV7-1 is an ORF, with its function uncertain. V was pared by 2 bases and J by 8 bases, with 10 bases between. CDR3 length: 13 amino acids. CDR3 protein: CASSSRSRDEQFF. The CDR3 nucleotides read TGTGCCAGCAGCTCAAGGTCGCGGGATGAGCAGTTCTTC.

The chain uses TRBV5-1 and TRBJ2-1; D possibly matches TRBD1 or TRBD2 (5 bases each). Trimming left V 5 bases short and J 15 bases short, with 27 bases between. The CDR3 consists of 15 residues. Germline V gives CDR1 SGHRS, CDR2 YFSETQ. In DNA, the CDR3 is TGCGCCAGCAGACGGTCCGGGACCGCTGACGACCCGGGGTTCTTC. Amino acids: CASRRSGTADDPGFF.

By share of the sample, this clone is medium-sized. The chain has TRBV6-8 and TRBJ2-6; possibly TRBD1 or TRBD2 for D (5 bases each). CDR3 length: 17 residues. V lost 0 bases and J 0 bases, leaving 9 bases between the germline ends. Germline V gives CDR1 MNHGY, CDR2 SAAAGT. CDR3 sequence reads: CASSYSGVLSGANVLTF. The CDR3 region has the DNA TGTGCCAGCAGTTACTCGGGGGTCCTCTCTGGGGCCAACGTCCTGACTTTC.

This clone is classed as medium-sized. V and J are TRBV9 and TRBJ1-6; the D gene is possibly TRBD1 (5 bases). V lost 4 bases and J 14 bases, leaving 25 bases between the germline ends. Germline CDR1 is SGDLS and CDR2 is YYNGEE. CDR3 size: 16 residues. CDR3 sequence reads: CASSPTDRGGGSALHF. Written as DNA, the CDR3 is TGTGCCAGCAGCCCGACCGACCGAGGTGGGGGTTCGGCCCTCCACTTT.

This clone was recorded a few times. This chain links TRBV4-1 with TRBJ1-1; possible D gene TRBD1, 6 bases. The V and J ends lost 2 bases and 4 bases respectively, with 14 bases between them. CDR3 length: 15 amino acids. CDR1 and CDR2 from the germline V gene are MGHRA and YSYEKL. The CDR3 loop is CASSQPDRLSTEAFF. The CDR3 coding sequence is TGCGCCAGCAGCCAACCGGACAGACTCTCCACTGAAGCTTTCTTT.

The CDR3: CASSFSGEVYYEQYF. The DNA for the CDR3 is TGTGCCAGCAGCTTTTCAGGGGAAGTTTACTACGAGCAGTACTTC. V and J are TRBV7-5 and TRBJ2-7; the table's D call of TRBD1 was not tested on the DNA. TRBV7-5 is deemed a pseudogene. CDR3 size: 15 residues.

This clone was found a few times. This sequence joins TRBV19 and TRBJ2-1, with 10 bases identical to TRBD2. From germline, CDR1 is LNHDA and CDR2 SQIVND (reference sequence). Germline trimming cut 6 bases from V and 5 bases from J; bases unmatched to any gene: 4. The CDR3 runs 14 residues. The CDR3 loop reads CASSRTSGNNEQFF. CDR3 nucleotides: TGTGCCAGTAGCCGGACTAGCGGTAACAATGAGCAGTTCTTC.